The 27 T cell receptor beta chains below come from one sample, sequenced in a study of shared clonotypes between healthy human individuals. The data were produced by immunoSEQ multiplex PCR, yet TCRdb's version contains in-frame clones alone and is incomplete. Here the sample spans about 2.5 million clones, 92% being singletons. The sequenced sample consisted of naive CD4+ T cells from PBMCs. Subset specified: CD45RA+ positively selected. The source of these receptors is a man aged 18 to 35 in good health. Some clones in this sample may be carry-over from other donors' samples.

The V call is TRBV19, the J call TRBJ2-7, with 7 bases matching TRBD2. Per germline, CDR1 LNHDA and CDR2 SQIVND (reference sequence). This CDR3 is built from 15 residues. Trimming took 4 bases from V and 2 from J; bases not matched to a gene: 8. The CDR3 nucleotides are TGTGCCAGTAGTACCTCTAGCGGTCGCCCCTACGAGCAGTACTTC. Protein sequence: CASSTSSGRPYEQYF.

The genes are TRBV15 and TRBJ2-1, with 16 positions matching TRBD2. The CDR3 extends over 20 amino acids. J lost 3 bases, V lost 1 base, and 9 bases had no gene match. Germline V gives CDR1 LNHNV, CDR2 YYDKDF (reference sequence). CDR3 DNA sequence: TGTGCCACCAGCAGAGCTGCGGGACTAGCGGGAGGGAAAGACTACAATGAGCAGTTCTTC. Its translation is CATSRAAGLAGGKDYNEQFF.

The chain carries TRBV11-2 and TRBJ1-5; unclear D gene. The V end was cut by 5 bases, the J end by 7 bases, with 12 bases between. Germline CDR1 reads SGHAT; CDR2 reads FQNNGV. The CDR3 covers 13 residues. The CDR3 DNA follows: TGTGCCAGCAGCCCACGAGGGAACCAGCCCCAGCATTTT. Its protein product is CASSPRGNQPQHF.

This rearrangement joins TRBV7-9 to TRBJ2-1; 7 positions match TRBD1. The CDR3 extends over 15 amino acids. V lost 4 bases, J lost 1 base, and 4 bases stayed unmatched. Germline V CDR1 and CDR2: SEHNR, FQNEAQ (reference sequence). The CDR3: CASSSIRGSYNEQFF. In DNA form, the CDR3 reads TGTGCCAGCAGCTCGATCAGGGGGTCCTACAATGAGCAGTTCTTC. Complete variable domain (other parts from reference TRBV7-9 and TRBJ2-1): DTGVSQNPRHKITKRGQNVTFRCDPISEHNRLYWYRQTLGQGPEFLTYFQNEAQLEKSRLLSDRFSAERPKGSFSTLEIQRTEQGDSAMYLCASSSIRGSYNEQFFGPGTRLTVL.

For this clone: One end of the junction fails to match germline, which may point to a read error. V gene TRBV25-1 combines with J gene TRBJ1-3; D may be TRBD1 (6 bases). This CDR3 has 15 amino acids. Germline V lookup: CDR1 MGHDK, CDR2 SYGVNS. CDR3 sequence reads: CASSPTGRSRNTIYF. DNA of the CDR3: TGTGCCAGCAGTCCGACAGGTCGCTCTAGAAACACCATATATTTT.

In nucleotides, the CDR3 is TGTGCCAGCAGTCCGGCGGGGTTCTACGAGCAGTACTTC. It codes for CASSPAGFYEQYF. V and J are TRBV11-3 and TRBJ2-7; D possibly corresponds to TRBD2 (6 bases). Germline CDR1 reads SGHNT; CDR2 reads YENEEA. This CDR3 spans 13 amino acids. With 6 bases removed from V and 3 bases from J, the gap between germline ends came to 12 bases.

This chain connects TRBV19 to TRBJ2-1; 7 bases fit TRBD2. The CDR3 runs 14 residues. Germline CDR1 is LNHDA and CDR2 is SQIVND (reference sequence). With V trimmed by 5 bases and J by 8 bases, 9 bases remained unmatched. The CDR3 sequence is CASSRAGERDEQFF. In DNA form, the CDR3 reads TGTGCCAGTAGTCGCGCGGGGGAGAGGGATGAGCAGTTCTTC.

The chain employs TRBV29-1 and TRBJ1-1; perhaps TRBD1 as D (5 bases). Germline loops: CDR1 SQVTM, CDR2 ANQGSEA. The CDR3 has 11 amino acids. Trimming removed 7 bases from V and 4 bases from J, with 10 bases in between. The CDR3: CSATGGTEAFF. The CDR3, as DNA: TGCAGCGCCACGGGGGGCACTGAAGCTTTCTTT.

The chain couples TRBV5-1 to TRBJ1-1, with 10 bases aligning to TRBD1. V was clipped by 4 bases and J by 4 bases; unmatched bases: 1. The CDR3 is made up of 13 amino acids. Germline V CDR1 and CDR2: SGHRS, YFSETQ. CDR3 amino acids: CASSRDRGTEAFF. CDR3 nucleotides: TGCGCCAGCAGCCGGGACAGGGGCACTGAAGCTTTCTTT.

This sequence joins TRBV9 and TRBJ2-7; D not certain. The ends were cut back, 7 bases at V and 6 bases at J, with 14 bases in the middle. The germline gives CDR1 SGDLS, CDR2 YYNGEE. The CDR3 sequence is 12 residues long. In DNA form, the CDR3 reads TGTGCCAGCGGAACATCAACGGGCGAGCAGTACTTC. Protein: CASGTSTGEQYF. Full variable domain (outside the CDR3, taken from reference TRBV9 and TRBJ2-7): DSGVTQTPKHLITATGQRVTLRCSPRSGDLSVYWYQQSLDQGLQFLIQYYNGEERAKGNILERFSAQQFPDLHSELNLSSLELGDSALYFCASGTSTGEQYFGPGTRLTVT.

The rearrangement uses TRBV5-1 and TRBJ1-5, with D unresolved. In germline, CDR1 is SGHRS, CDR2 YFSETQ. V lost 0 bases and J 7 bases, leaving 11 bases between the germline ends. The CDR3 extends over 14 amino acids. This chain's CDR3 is CASSLGSPGQPQHF. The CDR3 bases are TGCGCCAGCAGCTTGGGGTCCCCTGGGCAGCCCCAGCATTTT.

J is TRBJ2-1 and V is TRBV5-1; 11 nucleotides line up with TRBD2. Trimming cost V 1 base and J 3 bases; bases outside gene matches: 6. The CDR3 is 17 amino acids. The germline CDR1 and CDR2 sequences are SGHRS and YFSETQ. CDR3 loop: CASSLLAGGGLYNEQFF. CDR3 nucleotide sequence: TGCGCCAGCAGCTTGCTAGCGGGAGGAGGGCTCTACAATGAGCAGTTCTTC.

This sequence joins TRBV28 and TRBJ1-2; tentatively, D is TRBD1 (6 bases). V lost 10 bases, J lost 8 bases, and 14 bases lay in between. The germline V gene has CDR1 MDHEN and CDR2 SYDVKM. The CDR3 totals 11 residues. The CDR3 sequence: CATGGVRGYTF. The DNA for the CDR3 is TGTGCCACCGGGGGCGTTCGAGGCTACACCTTC.

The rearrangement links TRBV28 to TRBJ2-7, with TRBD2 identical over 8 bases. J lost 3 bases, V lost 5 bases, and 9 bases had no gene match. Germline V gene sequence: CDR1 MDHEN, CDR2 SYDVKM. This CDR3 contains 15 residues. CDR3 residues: CASSGPGGGNYEQYF. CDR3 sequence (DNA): TGTGCCAGCAGTGGGCCCGGGGGGGGAAACTACGAGCAGTACTTC.

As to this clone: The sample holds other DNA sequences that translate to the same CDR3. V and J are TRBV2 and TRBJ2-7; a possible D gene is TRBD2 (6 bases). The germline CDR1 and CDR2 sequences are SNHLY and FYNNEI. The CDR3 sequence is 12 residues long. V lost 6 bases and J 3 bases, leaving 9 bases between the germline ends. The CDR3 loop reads CASRGDFYEQYF. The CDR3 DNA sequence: TGTGCCAGCAGGGGGGACTTCTACGAGCAGTACTTC.

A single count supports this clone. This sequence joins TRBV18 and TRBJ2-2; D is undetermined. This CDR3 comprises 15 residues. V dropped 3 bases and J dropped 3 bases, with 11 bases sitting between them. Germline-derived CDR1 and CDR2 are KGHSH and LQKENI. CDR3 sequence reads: CASSPRLRYTGELFF. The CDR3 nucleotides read TGTGCCAGCTCACCGAGGCTTCGCTACACCGGGGAGCTGTTTTTT.

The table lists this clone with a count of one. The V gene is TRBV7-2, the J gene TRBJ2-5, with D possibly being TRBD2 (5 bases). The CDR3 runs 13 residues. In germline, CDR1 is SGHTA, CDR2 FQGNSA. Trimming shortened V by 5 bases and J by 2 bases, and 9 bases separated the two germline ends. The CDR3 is CASSQLEQETQYF. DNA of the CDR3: TGTGCCAGCAGCCAACTAGAGCAAGAGACCCAGTACTTC.

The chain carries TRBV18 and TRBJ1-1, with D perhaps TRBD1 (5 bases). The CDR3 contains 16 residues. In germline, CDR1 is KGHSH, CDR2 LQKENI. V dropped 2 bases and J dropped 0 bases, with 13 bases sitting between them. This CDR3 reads CASSPVVTGLNTEAFF. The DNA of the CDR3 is TGTGCCAGCTCACCAGTGGTTACAGGTTTGAACACTGAAGCTTTCTTT.

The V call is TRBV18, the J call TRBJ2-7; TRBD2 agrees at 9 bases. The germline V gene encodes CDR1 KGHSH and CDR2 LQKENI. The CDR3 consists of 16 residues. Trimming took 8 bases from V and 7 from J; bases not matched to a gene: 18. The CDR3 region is CASTTKGVPAGGEQYF. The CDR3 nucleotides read TGTGCCAGCACAACAAAGGGCGTCCCCGCGGGGGGGGAGCAGTACTTC. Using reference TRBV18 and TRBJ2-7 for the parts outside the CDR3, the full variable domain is NAGVMQNPRHLVRRRGQEARLRCSPMKGHSHVYWYRQLPEEGLKFMVYLQKENIIDESGMPKERFSAEFPKEGPSILRIQQVVRGDSAAYFCASTTKGVPAGGEQYFGPGTRLTVT.

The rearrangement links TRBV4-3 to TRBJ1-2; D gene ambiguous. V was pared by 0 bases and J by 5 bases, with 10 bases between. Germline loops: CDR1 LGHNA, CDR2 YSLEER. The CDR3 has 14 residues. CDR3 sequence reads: CASSQEPGKYGYTF. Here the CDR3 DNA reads TGCGCCAGCAGCCAAGAGCCGGGAAAATATGGCTACACCTTC.

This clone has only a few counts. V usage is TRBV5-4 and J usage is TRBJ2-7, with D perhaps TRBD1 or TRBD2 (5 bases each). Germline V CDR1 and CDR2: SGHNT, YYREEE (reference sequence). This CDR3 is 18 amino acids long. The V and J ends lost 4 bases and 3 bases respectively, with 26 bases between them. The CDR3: CASSHVRGGTGTHYEQYF. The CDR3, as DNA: TGTGCCAGCAGCCACGTTCGGGGCGGAACGGGTACGCACTACGAGCAGTACTTC. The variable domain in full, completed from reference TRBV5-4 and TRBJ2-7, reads ETGVTQSPTHLIKTRGQQVTLRCSSQSGHNTVSWYQQALGQGPQFIFQYYREEENGRGNFPPRFSGLQFPNYSSELNVNALELDDSALYLCASSHVRGGTGTHYEQYFGPGTRLTVT.

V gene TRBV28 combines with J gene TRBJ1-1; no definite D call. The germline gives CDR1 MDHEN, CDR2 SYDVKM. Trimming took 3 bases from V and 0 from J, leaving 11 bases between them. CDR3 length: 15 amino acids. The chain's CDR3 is CASSFVTLMNTEAFF. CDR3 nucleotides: TGTGCCAGCAGTTTTGTGACCCTCATGAACACTGAAGCTTTCTTT. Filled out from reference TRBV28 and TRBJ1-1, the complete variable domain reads DVKVTQSSRYLVKRTGEKVFLECVQDMDHENMFWYRQDPGLGLRLIYFSYDVKMKEKGDIPEGYSVSREKKERFSLILESASTNQTSMYLCASSFVTLMNTEAFFGQGTRLTVV.

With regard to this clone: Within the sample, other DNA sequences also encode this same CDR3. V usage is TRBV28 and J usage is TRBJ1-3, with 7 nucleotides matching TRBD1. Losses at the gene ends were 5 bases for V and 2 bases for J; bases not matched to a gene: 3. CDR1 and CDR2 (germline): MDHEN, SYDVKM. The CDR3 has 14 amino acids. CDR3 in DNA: TGTGCCAGCAGTCCCACAGGGGCTGGAAACACCATATATTTT. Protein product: CASSPTGAGNTIYF.

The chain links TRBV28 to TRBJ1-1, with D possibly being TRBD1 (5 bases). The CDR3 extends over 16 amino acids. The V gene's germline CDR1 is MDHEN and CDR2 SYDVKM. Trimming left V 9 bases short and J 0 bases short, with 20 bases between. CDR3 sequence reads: CASYPGVRGMNTEAFF. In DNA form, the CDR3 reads TGTGCCAGTTACCCGGGAGTTAGGGGAATGAACACTGAAGCTTTCTTT.

The DNA of the CDR3 is TGTGCCAGCAACTTCGCGGTCGGGGGCAGCTCCTACAATGAGCAGTTCTTC. It encodes CASNFAVGGSSYNEQFF. V gene TRBV7-9 combines with J gene TRBJ2-1, with D perhaps matching TRBD1 or TRBD2 (6 bases each). CDR1 and CDR2 from the germline V gene are SEHNR and FQNEAQ (reference sequence). The CDR3 spans 17 residues. The V and J ends lost 7 bases and 0 bases respectively, with 19 bases between them.

In DNA, the CDR3 is TGTGCCAGCAGCTGGACAGGGAACACTGAAGCTTTCTTT. Translating it yields CASSWTGNTEAFF. J is TRBJ1-1 and V is TRBV7-3, with TRBD1 matching over 7 bases. CDR3 length: 13 residues. V gave up 4 bases and J gave up 1 base; unmatched junction bases: 0. Germline V lookup: CDR1 SGHTA, CDR2 FQGTGA.

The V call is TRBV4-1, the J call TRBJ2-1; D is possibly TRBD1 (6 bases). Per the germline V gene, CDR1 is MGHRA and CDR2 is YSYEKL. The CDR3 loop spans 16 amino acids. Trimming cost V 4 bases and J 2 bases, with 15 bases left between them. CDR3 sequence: CASSPITGQPYNEQFF. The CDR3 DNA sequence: TGCGCCAGCAGCCCAATTACGGGACAACCCTACAATGAGCAGTTCTTC.